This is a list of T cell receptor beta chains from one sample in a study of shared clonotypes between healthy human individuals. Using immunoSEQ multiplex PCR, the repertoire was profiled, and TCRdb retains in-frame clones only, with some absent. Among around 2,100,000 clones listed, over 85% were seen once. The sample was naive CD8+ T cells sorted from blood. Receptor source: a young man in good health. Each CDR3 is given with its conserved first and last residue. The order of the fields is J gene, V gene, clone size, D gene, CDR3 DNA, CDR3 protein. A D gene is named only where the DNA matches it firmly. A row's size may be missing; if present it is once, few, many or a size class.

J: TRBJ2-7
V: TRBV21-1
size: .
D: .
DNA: TGTGCCAGCAGCCTCCAAGCGGGTGATGGTCCCTACGAGCAGTACTTC
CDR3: CASSLQAGDGPYEQYF

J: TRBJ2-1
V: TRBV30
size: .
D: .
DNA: TGTGCCTGGAGTGTTTTCGCTAGCGTCGGCGATGAGCAGTTCTTC
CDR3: CAWSVFASVGDEQFF

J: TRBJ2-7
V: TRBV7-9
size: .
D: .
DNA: TGTGCCAGCAGCTTAGCGGGAGGAGCTGGAGAGCAGTACTTC
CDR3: CASSLAGGAGEQYF

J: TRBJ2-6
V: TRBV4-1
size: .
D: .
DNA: TGCGCCGGAGGGGACAGTCGGATCCTGACTTTC
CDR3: CAGGDSRILTF

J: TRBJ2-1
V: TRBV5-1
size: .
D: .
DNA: TGCGCCAGCAGCCTGTCGTCAGGGAGGCGCAATGAGCAGTTCTTC
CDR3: CASSLSSGRRNEQFF

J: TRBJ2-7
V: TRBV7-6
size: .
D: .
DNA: TGTGCCAGCAGCTTAGCCCAGTCCTACGAGCAGTACTTC
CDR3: CASSLAQSYEQYF

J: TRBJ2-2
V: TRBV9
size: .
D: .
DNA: TGTGCCAGCAGCGTAGCGGGCCACACCGGGGAGCTGTTTTTT
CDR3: CASSVAGHTGELFF

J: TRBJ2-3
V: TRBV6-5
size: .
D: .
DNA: TGTGCCAGCAGTCTTAGCGGATCCCTCACAGATACGCAGTATTTT
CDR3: CASSLSGSLTDTQYF

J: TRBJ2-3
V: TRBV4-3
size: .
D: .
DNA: TGCGCCAGCAGCCAAGCCGGAGATACGCAGTATTTT
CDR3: CASSQAGDTQYF

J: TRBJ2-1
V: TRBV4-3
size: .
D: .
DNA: TGCGCCAGCAGCCAAGGTCACACAGGGAGCTCCTACAATGAGCAGTTCTTC
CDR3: CASSQGHTGSSYNEQFF

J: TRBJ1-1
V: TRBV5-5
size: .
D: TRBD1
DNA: TGTGCCAGCAGCCTACAGGGGGGTACTGAAGCTTTCTTT
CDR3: CASSLQGGTEAFF

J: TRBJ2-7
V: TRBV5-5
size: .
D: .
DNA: TGTGCCAGCAGCTTGGCCGTAGGGGGCGAGCAGTACTTC
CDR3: CASSLAVGGEQYF

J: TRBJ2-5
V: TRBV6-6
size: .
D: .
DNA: TGTGCCAGCAGTGGCGAGGGAATCCAAGAGACCCAGTACTTC
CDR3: CASSGEGIQETQYF

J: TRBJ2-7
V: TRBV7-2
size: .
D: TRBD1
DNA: TGTGCCAGCAGCATTCCGGGACAGAAGTACGAGCAGTACTTC
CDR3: CASSIPGQKYEQYF

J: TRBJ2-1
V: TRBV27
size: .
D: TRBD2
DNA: TGTGCCAGCAGCCCACTGACTAGCGGGGGCCGTGATGAGCAGTTCTTC
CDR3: CASSPLTSGGRDEQFF

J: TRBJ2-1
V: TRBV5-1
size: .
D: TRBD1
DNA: TGCGCCAGCAGCCTCCACCTCGGACAGGGCGGCAATGAGCAGTTCTTC
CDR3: CASSLHLGQGGNEQFF

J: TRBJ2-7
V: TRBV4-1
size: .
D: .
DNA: TGCGCCAGCAGCCAGGCCGGGACCCCCTTTCGATATGAGCAGTACTTC
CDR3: CASSQAGTPFRYEQYF

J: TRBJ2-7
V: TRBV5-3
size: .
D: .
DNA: TGTGCCAGAAGCTTGGATCTCAGACAATACGAGCAGTACTTC
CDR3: CARSLDLRQYEQYF

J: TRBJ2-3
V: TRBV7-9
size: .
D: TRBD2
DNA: TGTGCCAGCAGCGCCGGGGGGGCGGGCACAGATACGCAGTATTTT
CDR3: CASSAGGAGTDTQYF

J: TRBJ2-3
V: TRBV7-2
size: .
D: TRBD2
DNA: TGTGCCAGCAGCTCTAGCGGGGTCTTTAGCACAGATACGCAGTATTTT
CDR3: CASSSSGVFSTDTQYF

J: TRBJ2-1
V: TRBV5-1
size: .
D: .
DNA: TGCGCCAGCTCATCAACCTTGGGATTGGAGCAGTTCTTC
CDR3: CASSSTLGLEQFF

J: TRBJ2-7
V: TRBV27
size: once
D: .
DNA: TGTGCCAGCAGTCCTCAAGTAAGCCCCTACGAGCAGTACTTC
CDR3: CASSPQVSPYEQYF

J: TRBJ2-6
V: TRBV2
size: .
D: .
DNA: TGTGCCAGCAGTCAAGCCTATTCTGGGGCCAACGTCCTGACTTTC
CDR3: CASSQAYSGANVLTF

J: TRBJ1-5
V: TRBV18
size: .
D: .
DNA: TGTGCCAGCTCACCGGAAATAGGCGATCAGCCCCAGCATTTT
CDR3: CASSPEIGDQPQHF

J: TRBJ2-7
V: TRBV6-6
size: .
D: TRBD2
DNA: TGTGCCAGCAGTTGGGAGCGGGGGTTCTCCTACGAGCAGTACTTC
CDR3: CASSWERGFSYEQYF

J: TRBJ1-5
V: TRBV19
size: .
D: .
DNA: TGTGCCAGTAGTCTAGGAGACGAGAACAATCAGCCCCAGCATTTT
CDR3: CASSLGDENNQPQHF

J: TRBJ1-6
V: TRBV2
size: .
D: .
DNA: TGTGCCAGCAGTTATTGGCTATCCCGGGGAAGTGAGGATAATTCACCCCTCCACTTT
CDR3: CASSYWLSRGSEDNSPLHF